The clone carrying this TCR beta chain was counted between two and nine times. Template material for amplifying TCR beta CDR3 regions consisted of RNA transcripts. The TCR CDR3 was amplified in a first-round RT-PCR using the HTBI primer set. MiXCR was run by TCRdb on the multiplex PCR reads, yielding one entry per CDR3 protein. The table shows hundreds of thousands of distinct CDR3 sequences, with roughly a fifth occurring only once. This CDR3 is 15 amino acids long. The germline V and J ends were trimmed by 0 bases and 4 bases, with 13 bases remaining between them. Germline V gene data show CDR1 as DFQATT and CDR2 as SNEGSKA (reference sequence). The data were obtained in a study of T cells in Graves' hyperthyroidism and ophthalmopathy.

This TCR was sampled from a man aged 50 to 60 with Graves' ophthalmopathy. This chain connects TRBV20-1 to TRBJ1-3; D remains unclear. The specimen was blood. The chain's CDR3 is CSARDLSVPGNTIYF. The CDR3 region has the DNA TGCAGTGCTAGAGATCTTTCGGTGCCGGGAAACACCATATATTTT.